This T cell receptor beta chain appears in the sequencing data of a study of control samples from healthy donors and cancer patients. This clone was counted a single time. Germline CDR1 is SNHLY and CDR2 is FYNNEI. V lost 7 bases, J lost 2 bases, and 14 bases lay in between. The CDR3 has 14 residues. Libraries were prepared by immunoSEQ multiplex PCR; TCRdb keeps only in-frame clonotypes and omits some of them. The repertoire has tens of thousands of clones, about 89% of them found once; the top ten carry about a tenth. The gene calls are TRBV2 and TRBJ1-1; D is unclear. The receptor was derived from a woman aged 55-70 years with lung cancer. What was sequenced was PBMCs. CDR3 loop: CASNRREINTEAFF. CDR3 DNA: TGTGCCAGCAATCGGCGAGAAATTAACACTGAAGCTTTCTTT.